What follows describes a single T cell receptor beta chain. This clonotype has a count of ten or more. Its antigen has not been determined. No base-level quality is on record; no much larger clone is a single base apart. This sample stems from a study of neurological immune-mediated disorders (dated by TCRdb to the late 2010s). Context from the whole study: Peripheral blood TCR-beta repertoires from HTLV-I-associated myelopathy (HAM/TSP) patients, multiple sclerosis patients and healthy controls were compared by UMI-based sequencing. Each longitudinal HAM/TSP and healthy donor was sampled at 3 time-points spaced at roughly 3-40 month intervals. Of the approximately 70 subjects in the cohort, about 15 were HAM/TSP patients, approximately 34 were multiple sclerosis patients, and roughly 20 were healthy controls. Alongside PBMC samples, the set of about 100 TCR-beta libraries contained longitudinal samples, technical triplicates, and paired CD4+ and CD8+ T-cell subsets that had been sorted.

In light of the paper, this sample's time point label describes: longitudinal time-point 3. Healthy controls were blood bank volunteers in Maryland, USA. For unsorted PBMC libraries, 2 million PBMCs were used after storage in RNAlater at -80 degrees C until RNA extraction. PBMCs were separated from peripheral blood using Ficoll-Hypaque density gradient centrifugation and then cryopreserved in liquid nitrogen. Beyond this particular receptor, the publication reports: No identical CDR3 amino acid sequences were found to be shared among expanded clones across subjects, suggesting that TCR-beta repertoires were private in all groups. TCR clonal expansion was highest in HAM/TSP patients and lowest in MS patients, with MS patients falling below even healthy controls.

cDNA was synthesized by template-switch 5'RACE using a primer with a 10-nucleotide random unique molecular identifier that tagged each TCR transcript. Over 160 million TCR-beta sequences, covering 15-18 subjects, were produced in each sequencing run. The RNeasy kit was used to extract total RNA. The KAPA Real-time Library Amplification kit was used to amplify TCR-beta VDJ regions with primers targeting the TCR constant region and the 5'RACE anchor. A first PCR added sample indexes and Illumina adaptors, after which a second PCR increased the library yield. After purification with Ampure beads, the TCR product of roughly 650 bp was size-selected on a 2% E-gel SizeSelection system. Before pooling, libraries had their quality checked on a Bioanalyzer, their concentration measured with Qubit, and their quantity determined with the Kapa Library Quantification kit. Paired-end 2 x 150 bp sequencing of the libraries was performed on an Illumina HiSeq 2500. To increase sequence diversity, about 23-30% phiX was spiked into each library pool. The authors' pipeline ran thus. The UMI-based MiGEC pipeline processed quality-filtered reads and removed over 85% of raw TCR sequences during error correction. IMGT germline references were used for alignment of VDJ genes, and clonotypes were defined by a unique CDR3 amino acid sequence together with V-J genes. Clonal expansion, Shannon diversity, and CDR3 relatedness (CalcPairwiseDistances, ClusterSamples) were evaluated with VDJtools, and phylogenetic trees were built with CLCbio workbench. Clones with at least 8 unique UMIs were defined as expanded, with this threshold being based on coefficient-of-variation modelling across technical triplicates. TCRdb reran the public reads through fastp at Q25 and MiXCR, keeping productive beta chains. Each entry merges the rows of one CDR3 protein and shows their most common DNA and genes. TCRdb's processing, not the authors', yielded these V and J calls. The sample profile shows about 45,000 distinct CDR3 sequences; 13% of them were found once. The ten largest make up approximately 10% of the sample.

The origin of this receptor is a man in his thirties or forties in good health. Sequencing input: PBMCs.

The CDR3 protein sequence reads: CSVSRQGGYEQYF. The nucleotides read TGCAGCGTTAGCAGACAGGGCGGCTACGAGCAGTACTTC. The rearranged chain carries TRBV29-1 and TRBJ2-7, with 7 bases in between that match TRBD1. The germline V gene supplies CDR1 SQVTM and CDR2 ANQGSEA. V loses 5 bases at its end and J loses 3 bases; junction bases beyond the gene matches: 7. Including the terminal cysteine and phenylalanine, the CDR3 comprises 13 residues. Solely the CDR3 DNA is kept, with 39 bases framed from the first base.